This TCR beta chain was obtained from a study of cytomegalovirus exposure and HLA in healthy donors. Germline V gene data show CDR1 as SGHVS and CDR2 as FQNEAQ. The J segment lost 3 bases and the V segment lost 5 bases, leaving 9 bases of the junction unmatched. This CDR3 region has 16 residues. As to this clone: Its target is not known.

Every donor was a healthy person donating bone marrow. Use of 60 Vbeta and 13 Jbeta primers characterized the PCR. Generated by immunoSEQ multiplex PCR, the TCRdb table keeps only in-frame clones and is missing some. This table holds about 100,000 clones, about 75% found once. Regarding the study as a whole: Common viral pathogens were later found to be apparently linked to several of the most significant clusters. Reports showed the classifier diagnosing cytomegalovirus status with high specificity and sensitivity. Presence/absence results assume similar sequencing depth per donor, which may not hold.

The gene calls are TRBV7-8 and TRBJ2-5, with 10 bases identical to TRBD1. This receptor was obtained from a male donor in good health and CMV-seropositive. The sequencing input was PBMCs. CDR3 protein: CASSQVGTGAEETQYF. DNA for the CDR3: TGTGCCAGCAGCCAGGTCGGGACAGGGGCAGAAGAGACCCAGTACTTC.